This TCR beta chain is drawn from a study of cytomegalovirus exposure and HLA in healthy donors. The PCR used 60 Vbeta and 13 Jbeta primers. TCRdb's copy holds only in-frame clones and misses some; the assay was immunoSEQ multiplex PCR. The repertoire holds 65,000 to 75,000 clones, with about two thirds as singletons. In regard to this clone: Its cognate antigen is unknown.

Study-level findings and limits: In a later analysis, around 18,000 TCR beta sequences were associated with HLA alleles at 0.05 false discovery rate. TCR beta V- and J-gene trimming, according to a later analysis, was linked to a missense DCLRE1C variant. 150 or so TCR beta chains were listed as cytomegalovirus-associated.

Trimming cost V 9 bases and J 5 bases, with 20 bases left between them. Germline V CDR1 and CDR2: LNHDA, SQIVND (reference sequence). The CDR3 runs 15 residues. The sequencing sample was made of PBMCs. This chain joins TRBV19 and TRBJ2-1; a possible D gene is TRBD1 (7 bases). The clonotype comes from a woman aged 25 to 39 in good health and CMV-seronegative. In DNA form, the CDR3 reads TGTGCCAGCGCCCGGACAGGTGGAGGGAACAATGAGCAGTTCTTC. This codes for CASARTGGGNNEQFF.